This entry describes one T cell receptor beta chain. A second about 6 to 12 cycle PCR used barcoded and J-beta primers. TCRdb itself ran the 5' RACE reads through MiXCR, one entry per CDR3 protein. The sample includes almost 550,000 distinct CDR3 sequences, 20% to 30% of them seen just once. The CDR3 has 17 residues. Deletions cut 8 bases from V and 5 bases from J, with 27 bases between. CDR1 and CDR2 from the germline V gene are MNHNS and SASEGT. This entry comes from a study of blood T cells in healthy people across ages. This sample also appeared in a second study, on T cells of mothers and their children.

The clonotype comes from a boy aged 5-17 years in good health. The rearrangement joins TRBV6-1 to TRBJ2-5, with D perhaps TRBD1 or TRBD2 (6 bases each). Sequenced: blood. The CDR3 coding sequence is TGTGCCAGCGGGATTGACCTGGGGGGCTCGCGTGGGGAGACCCAGTACTTC. It translates to CASGIDLGGSRGETQYF.